These T cell receptor beta chains were read from a single sample in a study of cytomegalovirus exposure and HLA in healthy donors. Some clones are missing from TCRdb's copy, which holds only in-frame ones; the method was immunoSEQ multiplex PCR. The table lists fewer than 200,000 clones, 65% to 90% of them singletons. What was sequenced was PBMCs. The receptors were sampled from a girl aged 2 to 9 in good health and CMV-seropositive. Both conserved end residues are part of each CDR3. D genes are given only for firm matches. Only part of the rows carry a size: once, few, many, or a class if the clone is expanded.

abundance,j_gene,v_gene,d_gene,CDR3nt,CDR3aa
-,TRBJ2-7,TRBV7-3,-,TGTGCCAGCAGCTTAGGAGCCACCTACGAGCAGTACTTC,CASSLGATYEQYF
few,TRBJ1-1,TRBV6-1,TRBD1,TGTGCCAGCATAAGGGACAGGGGTACGACTGAAGCTTTCTTT,CASIRDRGTTEAFF
-,TRBJ1-3,TRBV10-3,-,TGTGCCATCAGTGGACAGCTCCTCTCTGGAAACACCATATATTTT,CAISGQLLSGNTIYF
-,TRBJ2-1,TRBV5-1,TRBD1,TGCGCCAGCAGCTCCAGAACAGGGGGCGCCTACAATGAGCAGTTCTTC,CASSSRTGGAYNEQFF
-,TRBJ1-2,TRBV13,-,TGTGCCAGCAGCACAGAACAGGGTACTAACTATGGCTACACCTTC,CASSTEQGTNYGYTF
-,TRBJ2-7,TRBV4-1,TRBD2,TGCGCCAGCTCCGAACGGGCTAGCGGCTCCTACGAGCAGTACTTC,CASSERASGSYEQYF
few,TRBJ1-1,TRBV4-1,TRBD1,TGCGCCAGCAGCCAAGAGAAGACAGGGCTTCAAAACACTGAAGCTTTCTTT,CASSQEKTGLQNTEAFF
-,TRBJ2-2,TRBV6-6,-,TGTGCCAGCAGTTACTCAGGGAGAGGGAGAAAGGGGGAGCTGTTTTTT,CASSYSGRGRKGELFF
once,TRBJ2-5,TRBV5-1,-,TGCGCCAGCAGCTTGGATCGTTCCGGGGGAGAGACCCAGTACTTC,CASSLDRSGGETQYF
once,TRBJ2-7,TRBV6-5,TRBD1,TGTGCCAGCAGTTACCTAAGACAGGGGTCCTACGAGCAGTACTTC,CASSYLRQGSYEQYF
-,TRBJ2-5,TRBV13,-,TGTGCCAGCAGCCTCCCCTCAGAACCAACGCAAGAGACCCAGTACTTC,CASSLPSEPTQETQYF
-,TRBJ1-5,TRBV4-1,-,TGCGCCAGCAGCTCATACGCGGGGGGCCAGGGCAATCAGCCCCAGCATTTT,CASSSYAGGQGNQPQHF
-,TRBJ2-3,TRBV11-2,-,TGTGCCAGCAGCTCCGCTAGGGGCCTCAGCACAGATACGCAGTATTTT,CASSSARGLSTDTQYF
-,TRBJ1-1,TRBV2,TRBD1,TGTGCCAGCAGACCGGGACAGGGGGTGCTGAACACTGAAGCTTTCTTT,CASRPGQGVLNTEAFF
-,TRBJ2-2,TRBV19,-,TGTGCCAGTAGTATGGTAGTTATCGGGGAGCTGTTTTTT,CASSMVVIGELFF
-,TRBJ2-1,TRBV7-8,TRBD2,TGTGCCAGCAGCTCACGACTAGCGGGAGCGAATGAGCAGTTCTTC,CASSSRLAGANEQFF
-,TRBJ2-7,TRBV6-5,TRBD2,TGTGCCAGCAGTTACTCGGGGACTAGCGGGACAGAAGAGCAGTACTTC,CASSYSGTSGTEEQYF
-,TRBJ2-7,TRBV4-1,-,TGCGCCAGCAGCCAAGTCCCTACTCTCTCACCCTACGAGCAGTACTTC,CASSQVPTLSPYEQYF
-,TRBJ2-7,TRBV9,TRBD1,TGTGCCAGCAGCGGCGCCGGGACAGGGTTGGAGGAGCAGTACTTC,CASSGAGTGLEEQYF
few,TRBJ1-2,TRBV6-6,TRBD1,TGTGCCAGCAGAAGGAGGACAGGTGTTTTCTATGGCTACACCTTC,CASRRRTGVFYGYTF
few,TRBJ2-1,TRBV6-4,-,TGTGCCAGCAGTGACTCCGGGGGAGGCTCCTACAATGAGCAGTTCTTC,CASSDSGGGSYNEQFF
-,TRBJ1-5,TRBV10-3,-,TGTGCCATCAGTGAGTCCCAGGGCAATCAGCCCCAGCATTTT,CAISESQGNQPQHF
-,TRBJ2-7,TRBV28,TRBD1,TGTGCCAGCAGCCCTACGGGACAGGGTCGCTACGAGCAGTACTTC,CASSPTGQGRYEQYF
-,TRBJ1-5,TRBV28,-,TGTGCCAGCAGTTTATGGGGGGAGGGTTATCAGCCCCAGCATTTT,CASSLWGEGYQPQHF
-,TRBJ2-1,TRBV6-6,TRBD2,TGTGCCAGCGGTAAACTAGCGCCGAGCAATGAGCAGTTCTTC,CASGKLAPSNEQFF
-,TRBJ2-7,TRBV19,TRBD1,TGTGCCAGTAGTCCGCAGCAACACACAGGGGGCGAGCAGTACTTC,CASSPQQHTGGEQYF
-,TRBJ1-2,TRBV6-1,-,TGTGCCGTCGGGGGGATGGGGGTTGGGTATGGCTACACCTTC,CAVGGMGVGYGYTF
-,TRBJ2-3,TRBV20-1,-,TGCAGTGCTAGAGTAGCCTATACGCAGTATTTT,CSARVAYTQYF
-,TRBJ1-4,TRBV18,-,TGTGCCAGCTCACCAACCCAGACTAATGAAAAACTGTTTTTT,CASSPTQTNEKLFF
-,TRBJ2-7,TRBV2,TRBD2,TGTGCCAGCATAACGGGAGGCCTGCCTTACGAGCAGTACTTC,CASITGGLPYEQYF
-,TRBJ1-5,TRBV5-1,TRBD1,TGCGCCAGCAGAACTTCGGACAGGGCAGATCAGCCCCAGCATTTT,CASRTSDRADQPQHF
-,TRBJ2-2,TRBV5-6,-,TGTGCCAGCAGCTACCCCTCCGGCAGGAGGAAGGAGCTGTTTTTT,CASSYPSGRRKELFF
-,TRBJ1-5,TRBV28,-,TGTGCCAGCAGTGAACAGGGTTATAGCAATCAGCCCCAGCATTTT,CASSEQGYSNQPQHF
-,TRBJ1-3,TRBV18,-,TGTGCCAGCTCACCAACAGGATTGGTGTCAGGAAACACCATATATTTT,CASSPTGLVSGNTIYF
-,TRBJ2-3,TRBV5-6,TRBD2,TGTGCCAGCAGCTTGAGACCCACCCTGGGGACTAGGGGTAATACGCAGTATTTT,CASSLRPTLGTRGNTQYF
-,TRBJ1-1,TRBV5-5,-,TGTGCCAGCAGCTTGGGCGCGAGTCAAAACACTGAAGCTTTCTTT,CASSLGASQNTEAFF
-,TRBJ2-3,TRBV10-3,TRBD2,TGTGCCATCAGTGCACAGCGGGAGCTCGGGGCAGATACGCAGTATTTT,CAISAQRELGADTQYF
-,TRBJ1-2,TRBV4-1,-,TGCGCCAGCAGCCTCGACAAGGTTCTTGATGGCTACACCTTC,CASSLDKVLDGYTF
once,TRBJ2-7,TRBV5-4,-,TGTGCCAGCAGTTTACAGGGTTACGAGCAGTACTTC,CASSLQGYEQYF
-,TRBJ2-3,TRBV30,-,TGTGCCTGGAAACTTACTAGCACAGATACGCAGTATTTT,CAWKLTSTDTQYF
-,TRBJ2-1,TRBV19,-,TGTGCCAGTAGTATATCTTCTGAGCAGTTCTTC,CASSISSEQFF
-,TRBJ2-3,TRBV10-1,-,TGCGCCAGCAGTGCCTCTCTAGGATCCGATACGCAGTATTTT,CASSASLGSDTQYF
-,TRBJ1-2,TRBV11-3,-,TGTGCCAGCCAGGGGAACTATGGCTACACCTTC,CASQGNYGYTF
-,TRBJ1-2,TRBV9,TRBD1,TGTGCCAGCAGCGCCCCGGGTCGAGGGGGCGATGGCTACACCTTC,CASSAPGRGGDGYTF
-,TRBJ2-1,TRBV9,-,TGTGCCAGCAGCGTTAGTCTGGAGAGAAACAATGAGCAGTTCTTC,CASSVSLERNNEQFF
-,TRBJ1-2,TRBV7-9,-,TGTTCCAGCAGCCCCGGGGGGACTCCTAACTATGGCTACACCTTC,CSSSPGGTPNYGYTF
-,TRBJ2-7,TRBV5-1,TRBD2,TGCGCCAGCAGCTTGTTTCCGGGAGGAATCTACGAGCAGTACTTC,CASSLFPGGIYEQYF
few,TRBJ2-5,TRBV27,TRBD2,TGTGCCAGCAGTTACACCCAAGCGGGAGGGCCTCGGGAGACCCAGTACTTC,CASSYTQAGGPRETQYF
-,TRBJ2-7,TRBV5-6,TRBD2,TGTGCCAGCAGCTTTCTGACTAGCGGGGGGAATAGATACGAGCAGTACTTC,CASSFLTSGGNRYEQYF
-,TRBJ2-3,TRBV4-1,TRBD2,TGCGCCAGCAGCCATACGATGACTAGCGGGACAGATACGCAGTATTTT,CASSHTMTSGTDTQYF
-,TRBJ1-5,TRBV28,-,TGTGCCAGCAGTTGGGGAGCCAGCAATCAGCCCCAGCATTTT,CASSWGASNQPQHF
-,TRBJ1-1,TRBV5-4,TRBD1,TGTGCCAGCAGCAAGTGGACAGGGGGCTTGACTGAAGCTTTCTTT,CASSKWTGGLTEAFF
-,TRBJ2-3,TRBV1,-,TGCACCAGCAGCCAAGGGCCGACTAGCGGGAGTATAGAAAGGGGTACGCAGTATTTT,CTSSQGPTSGSIERGTQYF
once,TRBJ1-1,TRBV18,TRBD1,TGTGCCAGCTCACCGAGGACAGGGGGCATGGCTGAAGCTTTCTTT,CASSPRTGGMAEAFF
-,TRBJ1-2,TRBV7-3,TRBD1,TGTGCCAGCAGCGAGGGACAGGGTTATGGCTACACCTTC,CASSEGQGYGYTF
once,TRBJ1-2,TRBV7-6,TRBD1,TGTGCCAGCAGCTTAGGGCAGGGGGCGGGCTACACCTTC,CASSLGQGAGYTF
-,TRBJ1-1,TRBV5-4,TRBD1,TGTGCCAGCAGTCTGACGCAGGGGGCAATGTATGTCGGGAGAACTGAAGCTTTCTTT,CASSLTQGAMYVGRTEAFF
-,TRBJ1-4,TRBV15,TRBD1,TGTGCCACCAGTAGGGACAGGGAGGGTGAAAAACTGTTTTTT,CATSRDREGEKLFF